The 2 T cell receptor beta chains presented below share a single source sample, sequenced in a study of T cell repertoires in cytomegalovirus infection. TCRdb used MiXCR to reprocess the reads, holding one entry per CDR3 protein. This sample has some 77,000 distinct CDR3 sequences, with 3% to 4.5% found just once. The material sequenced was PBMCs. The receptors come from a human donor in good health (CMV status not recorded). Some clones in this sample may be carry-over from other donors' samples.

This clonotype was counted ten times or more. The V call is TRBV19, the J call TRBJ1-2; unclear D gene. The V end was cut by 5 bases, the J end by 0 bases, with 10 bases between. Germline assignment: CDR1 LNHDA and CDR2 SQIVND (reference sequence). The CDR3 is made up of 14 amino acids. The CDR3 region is CASSRAGTNYGYTF. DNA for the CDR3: TGTGCCAGTAGTCGGGCAGGTACTAACTATGGCTACACCTTC.

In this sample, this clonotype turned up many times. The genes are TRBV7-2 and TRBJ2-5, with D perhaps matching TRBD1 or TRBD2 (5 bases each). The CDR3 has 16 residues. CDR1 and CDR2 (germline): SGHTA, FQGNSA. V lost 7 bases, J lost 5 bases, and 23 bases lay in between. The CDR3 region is CASISGGSGRGETQYF. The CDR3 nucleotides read TGTGCCAGCATCTCGGGCGGGTCGGGGCGAGGGGAGACCCAGTACTTC.